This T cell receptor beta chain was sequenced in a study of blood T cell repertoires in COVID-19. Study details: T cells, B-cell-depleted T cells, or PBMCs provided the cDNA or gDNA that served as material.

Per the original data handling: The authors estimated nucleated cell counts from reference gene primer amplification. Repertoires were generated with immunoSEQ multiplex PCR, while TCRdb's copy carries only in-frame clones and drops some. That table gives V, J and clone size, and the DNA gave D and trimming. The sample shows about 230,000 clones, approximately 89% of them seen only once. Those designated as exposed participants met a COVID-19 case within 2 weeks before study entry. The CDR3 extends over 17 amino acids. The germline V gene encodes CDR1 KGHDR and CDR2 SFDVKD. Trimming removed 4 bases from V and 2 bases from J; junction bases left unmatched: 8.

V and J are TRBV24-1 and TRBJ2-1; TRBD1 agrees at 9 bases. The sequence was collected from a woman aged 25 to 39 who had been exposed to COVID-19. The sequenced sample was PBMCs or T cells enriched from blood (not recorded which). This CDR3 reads CATSDPRTGVPYNEQFF. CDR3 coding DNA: TGTGCCACCAGTGACCCCCGGACAGGGGTACCCTACAATGAGCAGTTCTTC.